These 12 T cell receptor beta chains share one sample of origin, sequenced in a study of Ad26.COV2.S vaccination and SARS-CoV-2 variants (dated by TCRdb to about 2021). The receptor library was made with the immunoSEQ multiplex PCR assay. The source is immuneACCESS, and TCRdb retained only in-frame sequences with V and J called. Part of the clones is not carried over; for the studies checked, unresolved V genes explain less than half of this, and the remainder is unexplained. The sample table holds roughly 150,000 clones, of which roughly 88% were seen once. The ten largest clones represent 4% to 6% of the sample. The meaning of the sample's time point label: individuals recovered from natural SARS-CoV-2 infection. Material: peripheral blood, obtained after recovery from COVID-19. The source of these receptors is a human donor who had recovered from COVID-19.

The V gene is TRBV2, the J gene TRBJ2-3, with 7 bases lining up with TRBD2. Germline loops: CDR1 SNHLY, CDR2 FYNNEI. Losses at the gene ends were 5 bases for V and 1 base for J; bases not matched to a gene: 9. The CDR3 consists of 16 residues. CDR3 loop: CASSPQSSGRTDTQYF. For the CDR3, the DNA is TGTGCCAGCAGTCCTCAATCTAGCGGCCGCACAGATACGCAGTATTTT. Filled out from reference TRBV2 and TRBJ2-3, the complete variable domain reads EPEVTQTPSHQVTQMGQEVILRCVPISNHLYFYWYRQILGQKVEFLVSFYNNEISEKSEIFDDQFSVERPDGSNFTLKIRSTKLEDSAMYFCASSPQSSGRTDTQYFGPGTRLTVL.

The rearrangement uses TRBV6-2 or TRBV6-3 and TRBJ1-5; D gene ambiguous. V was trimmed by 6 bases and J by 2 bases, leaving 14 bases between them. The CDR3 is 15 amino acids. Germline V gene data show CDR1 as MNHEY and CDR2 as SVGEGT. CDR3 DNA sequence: TGTGCCAGCAGCCCCGGAGGAGTTCGCAATCAGCCCCAGCATTTT. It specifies CASSPGGVRNQPQHF.

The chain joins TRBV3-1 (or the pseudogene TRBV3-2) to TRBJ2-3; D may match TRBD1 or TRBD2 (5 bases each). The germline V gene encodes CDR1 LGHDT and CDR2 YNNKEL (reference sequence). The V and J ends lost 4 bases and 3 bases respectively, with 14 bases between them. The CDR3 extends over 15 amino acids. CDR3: CASSLLGVGTDTQYF. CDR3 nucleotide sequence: TGTGCCAGCAGCCTGTTGGGGGTCGGGACAGATACGCAGTATTTT.

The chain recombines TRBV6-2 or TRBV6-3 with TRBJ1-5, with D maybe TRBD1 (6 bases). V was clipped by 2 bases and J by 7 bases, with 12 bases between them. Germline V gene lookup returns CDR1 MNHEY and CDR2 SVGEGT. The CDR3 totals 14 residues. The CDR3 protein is CASSYGGGPQPQHF. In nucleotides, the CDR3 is TGTGCCAGCAGTTACGGGGGGGGCCCACAGCCCCAGCATTTT.

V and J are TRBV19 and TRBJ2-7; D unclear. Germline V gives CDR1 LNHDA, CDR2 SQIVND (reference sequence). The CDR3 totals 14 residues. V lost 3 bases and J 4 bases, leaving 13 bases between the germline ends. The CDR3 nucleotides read TGTGCCAGTAGTATGGACCTGGGGTTATACGAGCAGTACTTC. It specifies CASSMDLGLYEQYF. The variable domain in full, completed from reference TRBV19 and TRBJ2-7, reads DGGITQSPKYLFRKEGQNVTLSCEQNLNHDAMYWYRQDPGQGLRLIYYSQIVNDFQKGDIAEGYSVSREKKESFPLTVTSAQKNPTAFYLCASSMDLGLYEQYFGPGTRLTVT.

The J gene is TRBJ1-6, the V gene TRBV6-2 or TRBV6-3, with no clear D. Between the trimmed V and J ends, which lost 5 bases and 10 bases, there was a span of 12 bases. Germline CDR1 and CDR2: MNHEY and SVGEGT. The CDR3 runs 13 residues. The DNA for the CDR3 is TGTGCCAGCAGTGCCGGGCAGAGATCACCCCTCCACTTT. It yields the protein CASSAGQRSPLHF.

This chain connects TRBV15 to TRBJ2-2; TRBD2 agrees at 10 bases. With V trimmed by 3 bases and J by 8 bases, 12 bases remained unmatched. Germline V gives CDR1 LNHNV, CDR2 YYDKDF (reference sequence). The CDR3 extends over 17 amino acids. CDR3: CATSRGQRGGRVGELFF. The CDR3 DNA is TGTGCCACCAGCAGGGGGCAGCGGGGGGGCCGAGTAGGGGAGCTGTTTTTT.

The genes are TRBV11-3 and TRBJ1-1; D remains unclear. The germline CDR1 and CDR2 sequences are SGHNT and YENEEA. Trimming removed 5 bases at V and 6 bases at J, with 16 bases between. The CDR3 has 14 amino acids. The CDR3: CASSPGVSGSEAFF. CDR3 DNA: TGTGCCAGCAGCCCCGGCGTTTCCGGGTCTGAAGCTTTCTTT.

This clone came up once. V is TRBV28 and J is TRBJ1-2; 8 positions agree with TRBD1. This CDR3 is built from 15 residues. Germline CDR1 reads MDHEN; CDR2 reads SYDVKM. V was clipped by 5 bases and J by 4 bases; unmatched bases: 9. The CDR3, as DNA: TGTGCCAGCAGTCTACCACAGGGGGAGAGCTATGGCTACACCTTC. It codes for CASSLPQGESYGYTF.

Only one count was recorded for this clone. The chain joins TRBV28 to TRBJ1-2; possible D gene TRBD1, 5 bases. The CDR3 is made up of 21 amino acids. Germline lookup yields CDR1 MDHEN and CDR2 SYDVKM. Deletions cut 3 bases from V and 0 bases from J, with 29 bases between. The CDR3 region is CASSFIPPRAGWLNTNYGYTF. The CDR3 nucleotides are TGTGCCAGCAGTTTTATCCCTCCACGGGCAGGGTGGCTTAATACTAACTATGGCTACACCTTC.

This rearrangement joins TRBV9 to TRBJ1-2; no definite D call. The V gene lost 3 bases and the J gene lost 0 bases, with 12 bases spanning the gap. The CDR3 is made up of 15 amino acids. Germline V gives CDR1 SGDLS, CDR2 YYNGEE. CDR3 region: CASSGTFGSNYGYTF. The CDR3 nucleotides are TGTGCCAGCAGCGGAACCTTTGGTTCTAACTATGGCTACACCTTC.

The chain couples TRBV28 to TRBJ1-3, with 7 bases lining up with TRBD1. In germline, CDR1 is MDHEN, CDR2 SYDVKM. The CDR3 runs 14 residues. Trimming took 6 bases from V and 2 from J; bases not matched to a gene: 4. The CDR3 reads CASRPDRAGNTIYF. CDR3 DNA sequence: TGTGCCAGCAGACCTGACAGGGCTGGAAACACCATATATTTT.